Listed below are T cell receptor beta chains from one sample, sequenced in a study of blood T cell repertoires in COVID-19. Libraries were prepared by immunoSEQ multiplex PCR; TCRdb keeps only in-frame clonotypes and omits some of them. Here the sample spans about 160,000 clones, about 92% being singletons. Sequenced material: peripheral blood. The receptors originated from a man aged 30 to 39 with COVID-19, enrolled during active disease. The CDR3 runs from the conserved cysteine through the conserved F or W. The D gene is left open where the match is weak. Some rows mark clone size as missing; the rest say once, few, many or name a class of expanded clone.

v_gene	d_gene	abundance	j_gene	CDR3aa	CDR3nt
TRBV6-5	NA	NA	TRBJ1-1	CASSYSRDRHEAFF	TGTGCCAGCAGTTACTCGAGGGATAGGCATGAAGCTTTCTTT
TRBV21-1	NA	NA	TRBJ2-5	CASLEGVQETQYF	TGTGCCAGCCTAGAGGGGGTCCAAGAGACCCAGTACTTC
TRBV5-4	TRBD1	once	TRBJ1-2	CASSVRGRGNYGYTF	TGTGCCAGCAGCGTCAGGGGGCGCGGAAACTATGGCTACACCTTC
TRBV5-6	NA	NA	TRBJ2-7	CASSSEDSGLYEQYF	TGTGCCAGCAGCTCCGAAGATTCGGGACTCTACGAGCAGTACTTC
TRBV7-2	TRBD2	NA	TRBJ2-1	CASSLSGVSYNEQFF	TGTGCCAGCAGCTTGAGCGGGGTCTCCTACAATGAGCAGTTCTTC
TRBV10-2	NA	once	TRBJ2-7	CASSEDRPYEQYF	TGCGCCAGCAGTGAGGACAGGCCCTACGAGCAGTACTTC
TRBV27	TRBD1	NA	TRBJ1-5	CASSLSGRGPPYSNQPQHF	TGTGCCAGCAGTTTATCGGGCAGGGGGCCGCCCTATAGCAATCAGCCCCAGCATTTT
TRBV7-2	TRBD2	NA	TRBJ2-1	CASSAGGLAGGSNEQFF	TGTGCCAGCAGCGCGGGGGGACTAGCGGGAGGGAGTAATGAGCAGTTCTTC
TRBV6-5	NA	NA	TRBJ2-7	CASGIGTYEQYF	TGTGCCAGCGGAATTGGGACTTACGAGCAGTACTTC
TRBV27	NA	NA	TRBJ2-5	CASSLAHGGRQETQYF	TGTGCCAGCAGTTTGGCCCACGGGGGGCGCCAAGAGACCCAGTACTTC
TRBV6-2/TRBV6-3	TRBD1	NA	TRBJ2-3	CASSEPGGLTQYF	TGTGCCAGCAGTGAGCCAGGGGGTCTTACGCAGTATTTT
TRBV29-1	TRBD1	NA	TRBJ2-6	CSVARGQGFPSGANVLTF	TGCAGCGTAGCCCGGGGACAGGGGTTTCCTTCTGGGGCCAACGTCCTGACTTTC
TRBV19	TRBD1	NA	TRBJ2-5	CASSILLTGDETQYF	TGTGCCAGTAGTATCCTCCTCACAGGGGACGAGACCCAGTACTTC
TRBV12-5	TRBD1	NA	TRBJ2-2	CASGLPLQGGNTGELFF	TGTGCTAGTGGTTTGCCCTTACAGGGGGGGAACACCGGGGAGCTGTTTTTT
TRBV5-1	TRBD1	NA	TRBJ1-2	CASSSGTAFYGYTF	TGCGCCAGCAGCTCCGGGACAGCTTTCTATGGCTACACCTTC
TRBV19	TRBD1	NA	TRBJ2-7	CASSKRQGPYEQYF	TGTGCCAGTAGTAAACGACAGGGCCCCTACGAGCAGTACTTC
TRBV18	NA	NA	TRBJ1-5	CASSPQGGQPQHF	TGTGCCAGCTCACCACAGGGGGGGCAGCCCCAGCATTTT
TRBV29-1	NA	NA	TRBJ1-5	CSVGENSNQPQHF	TGCAGCGTCGGGGAAAATAGCAATCAGCCCCAGCATTTT
TRBV30	NA	NA	TRBJ2-2	CACLPGNTGELFF	TGTGCCTGCTTACCCGGGAACACCGGGGAGCTGTTTTTT
TRBV9	TRBD1	NA	TRBJ2-7	CASSVDPQGAFYEQYF	TGTGCCAGCAGCGTAGATCCCCAGGGGGCCTTCTACGAGCAGTACTTC
TRBV11-1	NA	NA	TRBJ2-7	CASSSLIGPLEQYF	TGTGCCAGCAGCTCCCTAATTGGGCCCCTGGAGCAGTACTTC
TRBV27	NA	NA	TRBJ1-4	CASSGGTLGEKLFF	TGTGCCAGCAGTGGGGGGACGCTGGGAGAAAAACTGTTTTTT
TRBV6-5	TRBD1	NA	TRBJ1-1	CASSRDRGMNTEAFF	TGTGCCAGCAGTAGGGACAGGGGTATGAACACTGAAGCTTTCTTT
TRBV18	NA	NA	TRBJ1-1	CASSPYARVGTEAFF	TGTGCCAGCTCACCATACGCCAGGGTGGGCACTGAAGCTTTCTTT
TRBV28	NA	NA	TRBJ2-1	CASDLGGAINEQFF	TGTGCCAGCGACTTAGGTGGGGCCATCAATGAGCAGTTCTTC
TRBV7-9	NA	NA	TRBJ1-1	CASSYDPGGTEAFF	TGTGCCAGCAGCTACGACCCGGGTGGGACTGAAGCTTTCTTT
TRBV25-1	TRBD2	NA	TRBJ2-1	CASSEWGTSGRNEQFF	TGTGCCAGCAGTGAATGGGGGACTAGCGGACGCAATGAGCAGTTCTTC
TRBV3-1/TRBV3-2	NA	NA	TRBJ1-1	CASSQFMNTEAFF	TGTGCCAGCAGCCAATTCATGAACACTGAAGCTTTCTTT
TRBV10-1	NA	NA	TRBJ1-5	CASNGGRVAQPQHF	TGCGCCAGCAATGGCGGCAGGGTGGCTCAGCCCCAGCATTTT